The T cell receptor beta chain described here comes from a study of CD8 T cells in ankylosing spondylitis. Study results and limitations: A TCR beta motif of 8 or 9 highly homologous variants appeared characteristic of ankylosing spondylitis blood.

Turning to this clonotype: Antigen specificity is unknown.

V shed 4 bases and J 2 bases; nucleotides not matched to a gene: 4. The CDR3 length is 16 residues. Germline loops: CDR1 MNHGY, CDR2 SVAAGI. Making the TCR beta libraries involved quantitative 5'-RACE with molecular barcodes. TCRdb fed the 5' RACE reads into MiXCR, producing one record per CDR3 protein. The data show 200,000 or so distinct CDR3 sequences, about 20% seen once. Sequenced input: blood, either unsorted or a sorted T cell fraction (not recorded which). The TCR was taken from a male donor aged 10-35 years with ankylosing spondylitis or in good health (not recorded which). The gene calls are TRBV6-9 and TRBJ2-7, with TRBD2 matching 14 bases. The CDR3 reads CASSSVGLAGAYEQYV. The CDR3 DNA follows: TGTGCCAGCAGTTCCGTGGGACTAGCGGGAGCCTACGAGCAGTACGTC.